The entry that follows covers one T cell receptor (beta chain) sequence. This specimen comes from a study of OX40 agonist ivuxolimab in advanced cancers. Here immunoSEQ multiplex PCR was the method, and the copy in TCRdb shows in-frame clones only, minus some. The sample has some 70,000 clones, about 83% seen once. This receptor was identified in an adult with an advanced solid tumor such as melanoma, head and neck, liver or kidney cancer. The starting material was CD4+ or CD8+ T cells sorted from blood, obtained in a trial of the OX40 agonist ivuxolimab.

CDR3 residues: CASSLIEGIEAFF. CDR3 DNA: TGTGCCAGCAGCTTGATAGAGGGGATCGAGGCTTTCTTT. V usage is TRBV5-5 and J usage is TRBJ1-1; TRBD1 is a possible D gene (5 bases). Deletions cut 1 base from V and 11 bases from J, with 15 bases between. Germline V CDR1 and CDR2: SGHKS, YYEKEE (reference sequence). This CDR3 is built from 13 residues.